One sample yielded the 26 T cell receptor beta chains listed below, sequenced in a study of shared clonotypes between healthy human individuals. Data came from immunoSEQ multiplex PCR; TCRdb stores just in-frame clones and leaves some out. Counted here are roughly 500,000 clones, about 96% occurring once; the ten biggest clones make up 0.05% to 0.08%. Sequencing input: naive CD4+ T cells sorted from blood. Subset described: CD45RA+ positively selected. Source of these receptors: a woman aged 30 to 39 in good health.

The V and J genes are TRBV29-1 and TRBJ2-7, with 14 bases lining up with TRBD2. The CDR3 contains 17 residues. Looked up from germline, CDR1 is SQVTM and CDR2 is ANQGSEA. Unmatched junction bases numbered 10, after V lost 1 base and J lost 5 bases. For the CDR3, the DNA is TGCAGCGTTGAAGGGTCAAGGACTAGCGGGAGGAGGCACGAGCAGTACTTC. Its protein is CSVEGSRTSGRRHEQYF.

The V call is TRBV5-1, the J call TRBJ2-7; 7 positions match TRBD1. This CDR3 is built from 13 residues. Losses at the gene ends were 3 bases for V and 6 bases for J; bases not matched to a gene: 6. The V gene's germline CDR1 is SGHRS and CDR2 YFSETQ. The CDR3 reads CASSWDSPSEQYF. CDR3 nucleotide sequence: TGCGCCAGCAGCTGGGACAGCCCTTCCGAGCAGTACTTC.

In nucleotides, the CDR3 is TGTGCCAGTACTGAATCCGGGACAGCGAGCTATGGCTACACCTTC. This sequence encodes CASTESGTASYGYTF. The V and J genes are TRBV19 and TRBJ1-2, with TRBD1 matching 7 bases. The ends lost 7 bases at V and 4 bases at J; junction bases unmatched: 12. The germline gives CDR1 LNHDA, CDR2 SQIVND (reference sequence). The CDR3 sequence is 15 residues long.

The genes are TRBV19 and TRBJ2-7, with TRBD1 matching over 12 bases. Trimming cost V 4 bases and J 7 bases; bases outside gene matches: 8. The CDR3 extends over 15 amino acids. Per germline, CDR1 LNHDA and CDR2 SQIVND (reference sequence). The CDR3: CASSTLGQGAGEQYF. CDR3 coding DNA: TGTGCCAGTAGTACGCTGGGACAGGGGGCGGGTGAGCAGTACTTC.

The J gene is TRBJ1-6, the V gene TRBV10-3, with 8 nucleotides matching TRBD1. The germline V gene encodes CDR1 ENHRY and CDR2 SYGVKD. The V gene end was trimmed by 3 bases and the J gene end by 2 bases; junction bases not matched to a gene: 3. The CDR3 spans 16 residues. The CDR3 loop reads CAISEQGGAYNSPLHF. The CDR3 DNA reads TGTGCCATCAGTGAACAGGGGGGCGCCTATAATTCACCCCTCCACTTT.

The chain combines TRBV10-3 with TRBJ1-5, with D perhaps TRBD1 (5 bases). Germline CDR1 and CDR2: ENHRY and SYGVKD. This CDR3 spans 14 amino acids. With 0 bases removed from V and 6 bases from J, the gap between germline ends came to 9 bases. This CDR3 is CAISESQGGQPQHF. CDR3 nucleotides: TGTGCCATCAGTGAGTCCCAGGGAGGTCAGCCCCAGCATTTT.

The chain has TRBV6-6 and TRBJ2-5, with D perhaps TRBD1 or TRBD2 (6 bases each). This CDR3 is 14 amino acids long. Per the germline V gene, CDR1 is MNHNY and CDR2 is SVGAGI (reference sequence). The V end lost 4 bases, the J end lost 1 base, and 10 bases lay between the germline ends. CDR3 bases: TGTGCCAGCAGTTCCGGGGGCTTCCAAGAGACCCAGTACTTC. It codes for CASSSGGFQETQYF.

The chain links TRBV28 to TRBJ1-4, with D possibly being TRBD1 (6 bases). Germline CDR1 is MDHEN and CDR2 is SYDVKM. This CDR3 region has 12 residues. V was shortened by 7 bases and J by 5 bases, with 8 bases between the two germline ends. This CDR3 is CASTQGNEKLFF. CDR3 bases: TGTGCCAGCACTCAGGGGAATGAAAAACTGTTTTTT.

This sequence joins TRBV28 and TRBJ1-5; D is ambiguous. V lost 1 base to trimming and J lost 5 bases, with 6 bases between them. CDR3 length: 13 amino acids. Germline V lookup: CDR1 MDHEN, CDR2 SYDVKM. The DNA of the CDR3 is TGTGCCAGCAGTTTATTCGCGGATCAGCCCCAGCATTTT. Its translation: CASSLFADQPQHF.

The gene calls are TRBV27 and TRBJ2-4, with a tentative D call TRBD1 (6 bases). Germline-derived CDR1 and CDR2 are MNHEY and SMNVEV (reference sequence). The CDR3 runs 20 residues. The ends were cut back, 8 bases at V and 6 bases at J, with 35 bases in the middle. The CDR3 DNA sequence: TGTGCCAGCTCCGGCAGGACAGTTTTTACCTCTGGGGCCTCGGGAAACATTCAGTACTTC. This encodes CASSGRTVFTSGASGNIQYF.

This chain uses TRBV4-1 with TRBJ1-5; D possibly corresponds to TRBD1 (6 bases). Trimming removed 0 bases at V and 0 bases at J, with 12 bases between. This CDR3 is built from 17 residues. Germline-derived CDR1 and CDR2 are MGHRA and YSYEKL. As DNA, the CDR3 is TGCGCCAGCAGCCAAGATCAGGGGTCCTTTAGCAATCAGCCCCAGCATTTT. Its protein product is CASSQDQGSFSNQPQHF.

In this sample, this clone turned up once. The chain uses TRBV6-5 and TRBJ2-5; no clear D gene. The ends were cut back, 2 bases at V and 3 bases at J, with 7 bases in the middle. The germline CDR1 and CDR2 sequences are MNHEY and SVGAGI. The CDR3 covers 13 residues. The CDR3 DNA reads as TGTGCCAGCAGTTACGGCCTAGAAGAGACCCAGTACTTC. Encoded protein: CASSYGLEETQYF.

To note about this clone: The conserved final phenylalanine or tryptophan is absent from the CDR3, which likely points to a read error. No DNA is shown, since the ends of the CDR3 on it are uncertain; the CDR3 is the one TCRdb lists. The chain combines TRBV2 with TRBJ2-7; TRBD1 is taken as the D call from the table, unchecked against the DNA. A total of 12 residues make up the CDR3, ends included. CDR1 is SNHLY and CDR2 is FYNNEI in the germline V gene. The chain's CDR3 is CASRRDRGDNTL.

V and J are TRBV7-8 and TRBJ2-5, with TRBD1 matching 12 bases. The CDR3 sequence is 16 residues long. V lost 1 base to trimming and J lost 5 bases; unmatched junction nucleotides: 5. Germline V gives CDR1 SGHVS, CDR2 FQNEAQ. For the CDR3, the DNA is TGTGCCAGCAGCTTAGTTGGGACAGGGGGCCAGGAGACCCAGTACTTC. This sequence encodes CASSLVGTGGQETQYF.

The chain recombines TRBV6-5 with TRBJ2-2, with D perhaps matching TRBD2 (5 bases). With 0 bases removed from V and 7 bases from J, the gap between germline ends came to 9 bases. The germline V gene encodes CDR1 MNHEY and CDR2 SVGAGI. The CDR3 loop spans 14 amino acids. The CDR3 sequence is CASSYSDEGGELFF. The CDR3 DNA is TGTGCCAGCAGTTACTCGGACGAGGGCGGGGAGCTGTTTTTT.

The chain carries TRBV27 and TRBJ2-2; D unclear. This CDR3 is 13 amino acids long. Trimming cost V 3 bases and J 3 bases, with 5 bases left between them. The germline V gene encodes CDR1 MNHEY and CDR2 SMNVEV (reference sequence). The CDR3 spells CASSLQYTGELFF. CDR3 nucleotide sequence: TGTGCCAGCAGTTTGCAGTACACCGGGGAGCTGTTTTTT.

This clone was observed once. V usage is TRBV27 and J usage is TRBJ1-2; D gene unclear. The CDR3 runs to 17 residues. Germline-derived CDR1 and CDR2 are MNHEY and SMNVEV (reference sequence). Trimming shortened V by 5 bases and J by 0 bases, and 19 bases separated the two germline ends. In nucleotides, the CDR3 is TGTGCCAGCAGTCCGGCGGGCGGATTAGTCACTAACTATGGCTACACCTTC. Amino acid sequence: CASSPAGGLVTNYGYTF.

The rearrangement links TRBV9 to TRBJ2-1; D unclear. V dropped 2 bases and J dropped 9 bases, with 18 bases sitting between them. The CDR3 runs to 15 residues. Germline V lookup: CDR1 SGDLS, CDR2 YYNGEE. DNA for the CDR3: TGTGCCAGCAGCGTGACCTCGGCCAAGATGGCTGAGCAGTTCTTC. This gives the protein CASSVTSAKMAEQFF.

The CDR3 is CASSPETGHTEAFF. The DNA for the CDR3 is TGTGCCAGCAGCCCGGAGACAGGGCACACTGAAGCTTTCTTT. The rearrangement uses TRBV7-9 and TRBJ1-1; 7 bases map to TRBD1. Germline CDR1 SEHNR, CDR2 FQNEAQ (reference sequence). The CDR3 covers 14 residues. The trim removed 5 bases at V and 3 bases at J, leaving 6 bases unmatched.

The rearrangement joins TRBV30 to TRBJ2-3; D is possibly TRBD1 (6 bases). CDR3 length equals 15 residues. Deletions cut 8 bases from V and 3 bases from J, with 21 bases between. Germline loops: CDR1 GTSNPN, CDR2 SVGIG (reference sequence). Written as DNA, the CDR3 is TGTGCCAGCACTGACAGGCACCCTGGGACAGATACGCAGTATTTT. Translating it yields CASTDRHPGTDTQYF.

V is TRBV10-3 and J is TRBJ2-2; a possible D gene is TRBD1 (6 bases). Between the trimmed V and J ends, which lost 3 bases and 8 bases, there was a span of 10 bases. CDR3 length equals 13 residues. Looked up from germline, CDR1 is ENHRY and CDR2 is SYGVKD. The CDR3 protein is CAISEQGPGELFF. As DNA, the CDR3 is TGTGCCATCAGTGAACAGGGTCCGGGGGAGCTGTTTTTT.

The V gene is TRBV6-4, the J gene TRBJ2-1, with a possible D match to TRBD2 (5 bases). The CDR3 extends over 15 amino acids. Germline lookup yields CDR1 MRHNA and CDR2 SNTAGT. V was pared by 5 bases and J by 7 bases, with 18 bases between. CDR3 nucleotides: TGTGCCAGCAGTACCTCGATTGGGAGAGGGAATGAGCAGTTCTTC. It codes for CASSTSIGRGNEQFF.

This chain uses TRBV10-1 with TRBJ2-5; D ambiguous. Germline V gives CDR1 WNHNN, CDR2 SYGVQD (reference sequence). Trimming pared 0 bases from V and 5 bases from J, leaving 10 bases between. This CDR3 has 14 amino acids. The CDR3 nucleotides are TGCGCCAGCAGTGAGTCGAGGCCCCCCGAGACCCAGTACTTC. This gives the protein CASSESRPPETQYF.

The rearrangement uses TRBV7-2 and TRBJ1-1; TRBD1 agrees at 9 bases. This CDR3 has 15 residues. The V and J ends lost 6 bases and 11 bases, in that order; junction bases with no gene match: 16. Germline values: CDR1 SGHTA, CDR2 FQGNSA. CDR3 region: CASSLNSGQGFVAFF. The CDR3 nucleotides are TGTGCCAGCAGTCTTAACTCCGGACAGGGGTTTGTGGCTTTCTTT.

The CDR3 coding sequence is TGTGCCAGCAGTTACTCGGGGGGGAGCGGTGAAAAACTGTTTTTT. Encoded protein: CASSYSGGSGEKLFF. The chain couples TRBV6-5 to TRBJ1-4, with a possible D match to TRBD1 (5 bases). The germline V gene encodes CDR1 MNHEY and CDR2 SVGAGI. The CDR3 runs to 15 residues. Trimming shortened V by 0 bases and J by 7 bases, and 12 bases separated the two germline ends.

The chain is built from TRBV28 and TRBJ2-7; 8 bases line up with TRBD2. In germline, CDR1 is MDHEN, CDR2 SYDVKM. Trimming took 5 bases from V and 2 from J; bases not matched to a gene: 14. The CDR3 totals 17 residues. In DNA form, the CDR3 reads TGTGCCAGCAGTATATCGGGGGGGCGCAGCCCTCCCTACGAGCAGTACTTC. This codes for CASSISGGRSPPYEQYF.